The T cell receptor (beta chain) described here comes from a study of CD8 T cells in ankylosing spondylitis. This CDR3 has 15 residues. Germline values: CDR1 MNHNS, CDR2 SASEGT. V was trimmed by 5 bases and J by 0 bases, leaving 11 bases between them. Findings of the study overall: Seemingly distinctive of ankylosing spondylitis blood was a TCR beta motif formed by eight highly homologous variants.

By quantitative 5'-RACE with molecular barcodes, the TCR beta libraries were made. TCRdb re-derived calls from the 5' RACE reads in MiXCR, one entry per CDR3 protein. Of about 150,000 distinct CDR3 sequences listed, under 45% were seen once; the top ten hold roughly 15%. On this clonotype: Its antigen is still unknown.

Material: synovial fluid, either unsorted or a sorted T cell fraction (not recorded which). The TCR sequence derives from a male donor with ankylosing spondylitis. The rearrangement uses TRBV6-1 and TRBJ1-5; possible D gene TRBD1, 5 bases. CDR3 amino acids: CASSTRDGSNQPQHF. CDR3 sequence (DNA): TGTGCCAGCAGTACCCGGGACGGTAGCAATCAGCCCCAGCATTTT.